These T cell receptor beta chains were read from a single sample in a study of graft-versus-host responses after intestinal transplantation. Profiling relied on immunoSEQ multiplex PCR, and the TCRdb table lists in-frame clones only, not all of them. Of roughly 100,000 clones listed, roughly 93% are singletons. For these receptors, no antigen is known. Source: unstimulated CD8+ T cells sorted from spleen or lymph node cells, taken before intestinal transplant. These receptor sequences come from a human donor who received an intestinal transplant. Both conserved end residues are trimmed from each CDR3.

>TRBV4-1|TRBJ2-3
ASSQEMDPTDTQY
>TRBV19|TRBJ1-1
ASSIRADNTEAF
>TRBV25-1|TRBJ1-1
ASSEGQAGGAGTEAF
>TRBV27|TRBJ2-3
ASSLYTGVSTDTQY
>TRBV6-5|TRBJ2-1
ASSYSSVGQPVGQF
>TRBV4-1|TRBJ2-2
ASSQDIHGGGYTGELF
>TRBV7-3|TRBJ2-7
ASSLIPSGALHEQY
>TRBV9|TRBJ2-5
ASSVVGTGIMETQY
>TRBV30|TRBJ2-1
AWSPILNNEQF
>TRBV10-2|TRBJ2-3
ASSEFGWGSTTDTQY
>TRBV4-1|TRBJ2-1
ASSQSQGGIGYNEQF